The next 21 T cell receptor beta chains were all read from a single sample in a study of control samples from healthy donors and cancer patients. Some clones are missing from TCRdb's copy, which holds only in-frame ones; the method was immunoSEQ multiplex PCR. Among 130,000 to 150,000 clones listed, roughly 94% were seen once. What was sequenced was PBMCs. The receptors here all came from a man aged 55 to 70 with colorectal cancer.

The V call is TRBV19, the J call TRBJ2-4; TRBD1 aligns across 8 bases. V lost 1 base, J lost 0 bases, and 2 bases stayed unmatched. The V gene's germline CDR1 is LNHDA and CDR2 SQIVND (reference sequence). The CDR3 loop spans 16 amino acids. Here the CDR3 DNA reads TGTGCCAGTAGTATAGGACAGGGGAAAGCCAAAAACATTCAGTACTTC. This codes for CASSIGQGKAKNIQYF. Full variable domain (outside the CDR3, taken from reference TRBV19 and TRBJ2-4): DGGITQSPKYLFRKEGQNVTLSCEQNLNHDAMYWYRQDPGQGLRLIYYSQIVNDFQKGDIAEGYSVSREKKESFPLTVTSAQKNPTAFYLCASSIGQGKAKNIQYFGAGTRLSVL.

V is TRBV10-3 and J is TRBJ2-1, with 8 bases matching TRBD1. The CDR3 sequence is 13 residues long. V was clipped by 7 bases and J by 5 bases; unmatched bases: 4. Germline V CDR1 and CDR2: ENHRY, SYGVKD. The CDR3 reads CAIKETGDNEQFF. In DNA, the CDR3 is TGTGCCATCAAGGAGACAGGGGACAATGAGCAGTTCTTC.

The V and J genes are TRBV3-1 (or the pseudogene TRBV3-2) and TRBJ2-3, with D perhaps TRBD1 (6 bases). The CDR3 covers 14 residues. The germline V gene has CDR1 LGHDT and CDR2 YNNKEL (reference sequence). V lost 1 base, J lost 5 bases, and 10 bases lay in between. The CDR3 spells CASSQAGAGDTQYF. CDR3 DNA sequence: TGTGCCAGCAGCCAAGCAGGGGCGGGAGATACGCAGTATTTT.

In nucleotides, the CDR3 is TGTGCCAGCTCACCCTACAGAGAAGAGACCCAGTACTTC. Its translation is CASSPYREETQYF. V and J are TRBV18 and TRBJ2-5; no reliable D call. CDR1 and CDR2 (germline): KGHSH, LQKENI. The V and J ends lost 3 bases and 3 bases respectively, with 8 bases between them. The CDR3 is 13 amino acids.

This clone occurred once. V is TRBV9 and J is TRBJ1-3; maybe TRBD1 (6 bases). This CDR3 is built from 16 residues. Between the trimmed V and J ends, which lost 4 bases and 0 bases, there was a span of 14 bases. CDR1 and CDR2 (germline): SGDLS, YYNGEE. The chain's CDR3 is CASSPHTGNSGNTIYF. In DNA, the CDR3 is TGTGCCAGCAGCCCTCATACAGGGAACTCTGGAAACACCATATATTTT.

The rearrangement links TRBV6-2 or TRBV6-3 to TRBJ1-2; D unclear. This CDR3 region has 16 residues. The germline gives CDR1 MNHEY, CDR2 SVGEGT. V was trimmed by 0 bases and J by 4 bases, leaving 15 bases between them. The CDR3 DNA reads TGTGCCAGCAGTTACTCTCCATTTGAGTCCGTCTATGGCTACACCTTC. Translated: CASSYSPFESVYGYTF.

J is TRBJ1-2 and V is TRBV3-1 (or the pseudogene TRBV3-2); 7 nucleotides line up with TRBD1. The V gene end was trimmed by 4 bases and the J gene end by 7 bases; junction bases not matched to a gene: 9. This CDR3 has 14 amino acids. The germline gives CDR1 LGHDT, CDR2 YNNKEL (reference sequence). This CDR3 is CASSLSDRVGGYTF. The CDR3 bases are TGTGCCAGCAGCCTTTCCGACAGGGTGGGTGGCTACACCTTC.

CDR3 in amino acids: CASSNRGGNSQPQHF. DNA for the CDR3: TGTGCCAGTAGCAACCGGGGGGGTAACAGCCAGCCCCAGCATTTT. The chain links TRBV19 to TRBJ1-5; tentative D call: TRBD1 (5 bases). Germline CDR1 LNHDA, CDR2 SQIVND (reference sequence). The CDR3 runs to 15 residues. Trimming pared 6 bases from V and 7 bases from J, leaving 19 bases between. Together with reference TRBV19 and TRBJ1-5, the CDR3 gives the full variable domain: DGGITQSPKYLFRKEGQNVTLSCEQNLNHDAMYWYRQDPGQGLRLIYYSQIVNDFQKGDIAEGYSVSREKKESFPLTVTSAQKNPTAFYLCASSNRGGNSQPQHFGDGTRLSIL.

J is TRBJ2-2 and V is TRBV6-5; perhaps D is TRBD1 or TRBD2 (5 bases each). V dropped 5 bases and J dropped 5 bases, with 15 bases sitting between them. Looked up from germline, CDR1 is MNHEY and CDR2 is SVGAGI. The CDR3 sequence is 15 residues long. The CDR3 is CASSHGTALTGELFF. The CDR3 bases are TGTGCCAGCAGTCACGGGACCGCCTTAACCGGGGAGCTGTTTTTT.

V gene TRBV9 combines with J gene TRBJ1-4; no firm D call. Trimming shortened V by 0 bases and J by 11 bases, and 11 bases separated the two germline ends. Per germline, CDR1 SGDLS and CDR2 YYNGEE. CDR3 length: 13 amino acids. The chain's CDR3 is CASSVDFSGKLFF. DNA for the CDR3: TGTGCCAGCAGCGTAGATTTCAGTGGGAAACTGTTTTTT.

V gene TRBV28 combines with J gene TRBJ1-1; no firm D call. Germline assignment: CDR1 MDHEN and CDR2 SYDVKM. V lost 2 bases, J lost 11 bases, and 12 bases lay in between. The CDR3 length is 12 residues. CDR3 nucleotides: TGTGCCAGCAGTTTAGAAGTGCGCCCGGCTTTCTTT. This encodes CASSLEVRPAFF. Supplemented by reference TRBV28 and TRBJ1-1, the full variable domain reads DVKVTQSSRYLVKRTGEKVFLECVQDMDHENMFWYRQDPGLGLRLIYFSYDVKMKEKGDIPEGYSVSREKKERFSLILESASTNQTSMYLCASSLEVRPAFFGQGTRLTVV.

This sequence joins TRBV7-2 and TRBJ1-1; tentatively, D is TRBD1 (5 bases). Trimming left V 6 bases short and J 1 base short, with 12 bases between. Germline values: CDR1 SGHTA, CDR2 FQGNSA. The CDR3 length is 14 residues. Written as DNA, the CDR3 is TGTGCCAGCAGTTATCCTACAGGGAACACTGAAGCTTTCTTT. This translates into CASSYPTGNTEAFF.

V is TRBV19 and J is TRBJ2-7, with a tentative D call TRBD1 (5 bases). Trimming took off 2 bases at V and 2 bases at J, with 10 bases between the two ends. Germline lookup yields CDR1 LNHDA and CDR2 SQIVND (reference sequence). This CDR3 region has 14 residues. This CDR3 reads CASSIFDSPYEQYF. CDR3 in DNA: TGTGCCAGTAGTATATTTGACAGTCCCTACGAGCAGTACTTC.

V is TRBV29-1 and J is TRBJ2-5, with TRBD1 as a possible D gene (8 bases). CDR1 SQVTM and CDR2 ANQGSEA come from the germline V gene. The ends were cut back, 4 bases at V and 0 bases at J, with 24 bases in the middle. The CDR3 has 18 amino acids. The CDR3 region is CSVGQGARSGTYQETQYF. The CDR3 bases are TGCAGCGTTGGTCAGGGGGCGAGGAGCGGGACGTACCAAGAGACCCAGTACTTC. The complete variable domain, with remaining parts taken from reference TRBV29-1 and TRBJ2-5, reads SAVISQKPSRDICQRGTSLTIQCQVDSQVTMMFWYRQQPGQSLTLIATANQGSEATYESGFVIDKFPISRPNLTFSTLTVSNMSPEDSSIYLCSVGQGARSGTYQETQYFGPGTRLLVL.

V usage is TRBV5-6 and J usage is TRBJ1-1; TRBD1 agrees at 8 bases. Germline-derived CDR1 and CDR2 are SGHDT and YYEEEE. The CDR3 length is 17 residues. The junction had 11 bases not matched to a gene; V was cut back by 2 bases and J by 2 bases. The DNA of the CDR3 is TGTGCCAGCAGCTTCCGGGCAGGGGGCATCGCTAACACTGAAGCTTTCTTT. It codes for CASSFRAGGIANTEAFF.

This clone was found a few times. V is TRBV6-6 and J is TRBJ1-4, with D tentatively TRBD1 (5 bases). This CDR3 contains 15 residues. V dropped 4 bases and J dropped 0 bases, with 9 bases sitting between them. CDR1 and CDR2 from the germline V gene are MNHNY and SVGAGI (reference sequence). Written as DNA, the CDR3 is TGTGCCAGCAGTTCCCGACAGTCAACTAATGAAAAACTGTTTTTT. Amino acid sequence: CASSSRQSTNEKLFF.

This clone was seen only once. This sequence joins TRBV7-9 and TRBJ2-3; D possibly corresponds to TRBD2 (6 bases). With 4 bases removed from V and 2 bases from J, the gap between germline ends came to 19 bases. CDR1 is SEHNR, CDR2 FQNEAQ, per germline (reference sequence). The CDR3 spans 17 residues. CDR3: CASSSGRGGGNTDTQYF. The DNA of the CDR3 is TGTGCCAGCAGCTCCGGGCGGGGTGGGGGTAACACAGATACGCAGTATTTT.

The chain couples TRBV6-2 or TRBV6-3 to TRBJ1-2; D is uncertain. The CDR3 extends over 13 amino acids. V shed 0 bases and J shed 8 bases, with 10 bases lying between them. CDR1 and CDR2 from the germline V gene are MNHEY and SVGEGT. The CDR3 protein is CASSYSIQRGYTF. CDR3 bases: TGTGCCAGCAGTTACTCTATACAGAGAGGCTACACCTTC.

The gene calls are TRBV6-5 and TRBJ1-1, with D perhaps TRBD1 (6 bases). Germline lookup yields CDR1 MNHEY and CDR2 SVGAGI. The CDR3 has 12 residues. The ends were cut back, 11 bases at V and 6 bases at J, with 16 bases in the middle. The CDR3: CAAGAHGSEAFF. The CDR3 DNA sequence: TGTGCCGCGGGGGCACACGGATCTGAAGCTTTCTTT.

The chain's CDR3 is CATRLAGGPSYEQYF. For the CDR3, the DNA is TGTGCCACCCGGCTAGCGGGGGGTCCCTCCTACGAGCAGTACTTC. V usage is TRBV7-2 and J usage is TRBJ2-7; 11 bases are shared with TRBD2. The CDR3 spans 15 residues. J lost 0 bases, V lost 10 bases, and 8 bases had no gene match. Germline CDR1 is SGHTA and CDR2 is FQGNSA.

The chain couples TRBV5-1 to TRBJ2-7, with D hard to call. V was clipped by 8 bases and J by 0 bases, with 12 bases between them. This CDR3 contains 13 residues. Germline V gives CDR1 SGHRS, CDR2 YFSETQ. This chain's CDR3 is CASSTWDSYEQYF. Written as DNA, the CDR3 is TGCGCCAGTTCGACGTGGGACTCCTACGAGCAGTACTTC.